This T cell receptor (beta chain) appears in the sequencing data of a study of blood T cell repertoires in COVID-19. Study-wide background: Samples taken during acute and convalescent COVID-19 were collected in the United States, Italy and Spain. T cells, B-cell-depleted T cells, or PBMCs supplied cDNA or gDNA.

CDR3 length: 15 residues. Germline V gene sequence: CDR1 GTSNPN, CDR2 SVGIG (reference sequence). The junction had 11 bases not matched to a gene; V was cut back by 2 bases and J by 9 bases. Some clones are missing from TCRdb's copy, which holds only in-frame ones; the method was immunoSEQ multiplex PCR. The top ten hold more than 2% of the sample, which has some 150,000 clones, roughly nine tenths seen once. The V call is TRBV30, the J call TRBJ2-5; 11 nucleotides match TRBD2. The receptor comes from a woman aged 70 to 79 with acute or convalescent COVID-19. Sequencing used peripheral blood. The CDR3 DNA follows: TGTGCCTGGAGTCGCCTTACTAGCGGGGGAGGTCCCCAGTACTTC. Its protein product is CAWSRLTSGGGPQYF.